This TCR beta chain was sequenced in a study of response to subunit inactivated influenza vaccine. This clonotype has a handful of counts. TCRdb reanalysed the RT-PCR reads using MiXCR and keeps one entry per CDR3 protein. The sample lists around 180,000 distinct CDR3 sequences, about a tenth occurring once. The length of the CDR3 is 14 residues. The germline CDR1 and CDR2 sequences are DFQATT and SNEGSKA (reference sequence). The V end was cut by 0 bases, the J end by 6 bases, with 12 bases between. This clonotype was obtained from a man aged 45-60 years who received an inactivated influenza vaccine. The V and J genes are TRBV20-1 and TRBJ2-1, with D perhaps assigned TRBD1 or TRBD2 (7 bases each). The sample consisted of non-naive T cells sorted from PBMCs, taken on the day of vaccination. This CDR3 reads CSARDRRGGNEQFF. Written as DNA, the CDR3 is TGCAGTGCTAGAGATCGCAGGGGGGGCAATGAGCAGTTCTTC.